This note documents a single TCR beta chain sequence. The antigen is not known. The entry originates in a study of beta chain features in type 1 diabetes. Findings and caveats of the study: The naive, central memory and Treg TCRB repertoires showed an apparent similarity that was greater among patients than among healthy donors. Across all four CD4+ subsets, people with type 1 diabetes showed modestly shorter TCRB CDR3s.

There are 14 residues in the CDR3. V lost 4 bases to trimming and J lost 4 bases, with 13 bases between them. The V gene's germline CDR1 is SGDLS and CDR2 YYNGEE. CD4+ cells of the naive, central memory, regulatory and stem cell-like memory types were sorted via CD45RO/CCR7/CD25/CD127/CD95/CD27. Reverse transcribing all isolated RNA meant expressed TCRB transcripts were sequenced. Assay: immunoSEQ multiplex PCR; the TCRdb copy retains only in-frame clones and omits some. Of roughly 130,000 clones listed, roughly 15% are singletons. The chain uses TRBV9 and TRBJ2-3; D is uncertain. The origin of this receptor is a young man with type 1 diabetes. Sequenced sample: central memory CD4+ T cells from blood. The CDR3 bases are TGTGCCAGCAGCCTTCGATGGGGATCAGATACGCAGTATTTT. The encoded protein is CASSLRWGSDTQYF.